The clone carrying this T cell receptor beta chain occurred many times. Its antigen is not known. Those patients with uncontrolled infection, other autoimmune disease, pregnancy or lactation were excluded. PBMCs were derived from around 10 ml fresh peripheral blood. Trimming removed 3 bases at V and 1 base at J, with 3 bases between. The CDR3 has 13 amino acids. The V gene's germline CDR1 is LGHDT and CDR2 YNNKEL (reference sequence). These data originate in a study of T cells in Graves' hyperthyroidism and ophthalmopathy. Regarding the study as a whole: Blood also held most thyroid clonotypes expanded beyond 0.001.

Amplification targeted TCR beta CDR3 regions from RNA transcripts. Initially, a first-round RT-PCR of the TCR CDR3 employed the HTBI primer set. TCRdb passed the multiplex PCR reads through MiXCR, listing each CDR3 protein once. The sample has fewer than 450,000 distinct CDR3 sequences; over 12% are singletons. Sequencing input: blood. The V gene is TRBV3-1, the J gene TRBJ2-2; D gene uncertain. The sequence was collected from a woman aged 60-70 years with Graves' ophthalmopathy. CDR3 loop: CASSHQNTGELFF. The CDR3 nucleotides read TGTGCCAGCAGCCATCAGAACACCGGGGAGCTGTTTTTT. Based on the CDR3 plus reference TRBV3-1 and TRBJ2-2, the full variable domain is DTAVSQTPKYLVTQMGNDKSIKCEQNLGHDTMYWYKQDSKKFLKIMFSYNNKELIINETVPNRFSPKSPDKAHLNLHINSLELGDSAVYFCASSHQNTGELFFGEGSRLTVL.